This T cell receptor beta chain was observed in a study of tumor-infiltrating lymphocytes in primary liver carcinoma. For the study at large: Every sample contained roughly 3.5 to 8 million productive TCRbeta reads, and these numbers were similar from one tissue type to another. General study results and limits: Relative to blood, tumors carried a significantly larger fraction of the repertoire in their top 250 clones (p = 0.039). Tumor region pairs shared more overlap than did tumor-adjacent and tumor-blood pairs.

Both blood RNA, taken from unsorted whole blood, and germline DNA were extracted. Before surgery, approximately 4.1 milliliters of EDTA blood were taken. Priming with a constant-region primer yielded TCR beta cDNA from about 450 ng total RNA. Libraries covering TCR beta were generated through three nested multiplex PCR rounds (using a slightly modified ARM-PCR). TRBV1-TRBV30 forward primers and a C-beta reverse primer were used in the first two PCR rounds, which each ran for 9 to 10 cycles. TCRdb called the multiplex PCR reads again in MiXCR, with one record for every CDR3 protein. The repertoire holds about 320,000 distinct CDR3 sequences, with approximately 60% as singletons. This clonotype was recorded at least ten times. Its cognate antigen is unknown. Trimming cost V 0 bases and J 0 bases, with 9 bases left between them. The CDR3 is 16 amino acids. Germline CDR1 reads MGHRA; CDR2 reads YSYEKL.

Sequencing was carried out using peripheral blood. J is TRBJ1-5 and V is TRBV4-1, with unresolved D. The sequence came from a man aged 35 to 55 with primary liver carcinoma and hepatitis B virus infection. CDR3 DNA: TGCGCCAGCAGCCAAGATGTAGCCATTAGCAATCAGCCCCAGCATTTT. Translating gives CASSQDVAISNQPQHF.